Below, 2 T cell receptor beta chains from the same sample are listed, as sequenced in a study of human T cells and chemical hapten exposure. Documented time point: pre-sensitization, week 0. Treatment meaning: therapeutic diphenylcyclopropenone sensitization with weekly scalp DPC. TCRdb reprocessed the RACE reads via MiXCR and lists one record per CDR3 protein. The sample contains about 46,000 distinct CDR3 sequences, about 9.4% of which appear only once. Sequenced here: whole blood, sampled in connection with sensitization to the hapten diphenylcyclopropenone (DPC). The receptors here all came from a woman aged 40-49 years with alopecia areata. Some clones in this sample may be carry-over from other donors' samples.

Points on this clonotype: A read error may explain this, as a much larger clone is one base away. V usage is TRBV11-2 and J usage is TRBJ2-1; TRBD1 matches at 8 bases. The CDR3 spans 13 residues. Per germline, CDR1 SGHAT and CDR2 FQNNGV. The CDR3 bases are TGTGCCTGCAGCTTAGACAGGGGTTGGGAGCAGTTCTTC. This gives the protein CACSLDRGWEQFF.

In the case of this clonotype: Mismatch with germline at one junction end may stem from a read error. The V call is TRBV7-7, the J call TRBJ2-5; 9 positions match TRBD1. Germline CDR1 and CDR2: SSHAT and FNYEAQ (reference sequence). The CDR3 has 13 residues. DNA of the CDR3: TGTGCTAGCAGGGGACAGGGTGAAGAGACCCAGTACTTC. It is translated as CASRGQGEETQYF.